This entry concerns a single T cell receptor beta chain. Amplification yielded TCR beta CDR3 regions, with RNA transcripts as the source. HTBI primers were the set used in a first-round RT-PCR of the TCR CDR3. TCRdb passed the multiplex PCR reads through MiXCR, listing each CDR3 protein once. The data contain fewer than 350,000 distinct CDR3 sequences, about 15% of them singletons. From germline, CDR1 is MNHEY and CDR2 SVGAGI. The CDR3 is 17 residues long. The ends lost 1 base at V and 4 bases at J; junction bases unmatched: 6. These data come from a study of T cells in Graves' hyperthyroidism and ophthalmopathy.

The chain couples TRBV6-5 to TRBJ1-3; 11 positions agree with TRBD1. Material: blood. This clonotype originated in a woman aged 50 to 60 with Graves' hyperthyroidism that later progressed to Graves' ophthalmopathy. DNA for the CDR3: TGTGCCAGCAGTTACTGGGGACAGGGGGTCTCCGGAAACACCATATATTTT. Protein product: CASSYWGQGVSGNTIYF.